This TCR beta chain was captured by sequencing in a study of early T cells in non-severe SARS-CoV-2 infection. Deletions cut 1 base from V and 3 bases from J, with 11 bases between. The CDR3 length is 15 residues. Germline loops: CDR1 SGHRS, CDR2 YFSETQ. This clonotype was counted between two and nine times. Via MiXCR, TCRdb re-called the 5' RACE reads, giving one row per CDR3 protein. Of about 83,000 distinct CDR3 sequences in the sample, 12% were seen once. The receptor comes from an adult who was a healthcare worker with PCR-confirmed SARS-CoV-2 infection or an uninfected control (not recorded which). The rearrangement uses TRBV5-1 and TRBJ2-1; D is unresolved. Sequencing was performed on whole blood. DNA for the CDR3: TGCGCCAGCAGCTTGCAAGGTCTCGTCTACAATGAGCAGTTCTTC. Amino acids: CASSLQGLVYNEQFF.